This passage covers 30 T cell receptor beta chains from one sample sequenced in a study of blood T cell repertoires in COVID-19. Method: immunoSEQ multiplex PCR; TCRdb's copy keeps in-frame clones and lacks some. Of 100,000 or so clones listed, 70% to 90% are singletons. Sequenced: peripheral blood. Every receptor here comes from a woman in her twenties or thirties with acute or convalescent COVID-19.

This clone was counted a single time. The chain uses TRBV29-1 and TRBJ2-2; 7 bases match TRBD1. The CDR3 sequence is 13 residues long. CDR1 SQVTM and CDR2 ANQGSEA come from the germline V gene. V shed 6 bases and J 0 bases; nucleotides not matched to a gene: 1. The CDR3 DNA sequence: TGCAGCGTGGGACAGACGAACACCGGGGAGCTGTTTTTT. It specifies CSVGQTNTGELFF.

This chain links TRBV5-6 with TRBJ1-4; 11 bases map to TRBD1. Germline-derived CDR1 and CDR2 are SGHDT and YYEEEE. V lost 4 bases and J lost 3; bases outside the gene matches: 14. The CDR3 is 19 amino acids. The CDR3 loop reads CASSPQPGTGGSANEKLFF. Written as DNA, the CDR3 is TGTGCCAGCAGCCCTCAACCCGGGACAGGGGGAAGTGCTAATGAAAAACTGTTTTTT.

This clone was detected only a few times. V gene TRBV19 combines with J gene TRBJ1-1; D gene unclear. V was clipped by 2 bases and J by 7 bases, with 5 bases between them. This CDR3 is built from 11 residues. In germline, CDR1 is LNHDA, CDR2 SQIVND (reference sequence). The CDR3 is CASSILDEAFF. The CDR3 DNA follows: TGTGCCAGTAGTATATTAGATGAAGCTTTCTTT.

The sample holds one count of this clone. The chain combines TRBV19 with TRBJ2-3; 8 bases align to TRBD2. The V segment lost 2 bases and the J segment 4 bases; nucleotides outside the gene matches: 8. The CDR3 extends over 16 amino acids. The germline V gene encodes CDR1 LNHDA and CDR2 SQIVND (reference sequence). The CDR3 spells CASSISRGGLSDTQYF. Written as DNA, the CDR3 is TGTGCCAGTAGTATATCACGGGGGGGCCTATCAGATACGCAGTATTTT.

This rearrangement joins TRBV2 to TRBJ1-1, with 8 nucleotides matching TRBD1. This CDR3 spans 14 amino acids. J was trimmed by 2 bases and V by 5 bases; bases with no gene match: 4. Germline V CDR1 and CDR2: SNHLY, FYNNEI. The CDR3 loop is CASSRQGLNTEAFF. DNA of the CDR3: TGTGCCAGCAGTAGACAGGGGCTAAACACTGAAGCTTTCTTT.

The J gene is TRBJ2-7, the V gene TRBV7-9; weak D call: TRBD2 (5 bases). V lost 1 base, J lost 7 bases, and 8 bases lay in between. In germline, CDR1 is SEHNR, CDR2 FQNEAQ (reference sequence). CDR3 size: 12 residues. CDR3 region: CASSLGTGEQYF. The CDR3 nucleotides are TGTGCCAGCAGCTTAGGAACGGGGGAGCAGTACTTC.

The genes are TRBV6-5 and TRBJ1-5; TRBD1 might be the D (6 bases). Trimming took 7 bases from V and 3 from J, leaving 10 bases between them. CDR3 length equals 13 residues. The germline V gene has CDR1 MNHEY and CDR2 SVGAGI. The CDR3 DNA sequence: TGTGCCAGCACCGGACAGAACAATCAGCCCCAGCATTTT. It translates to CASTGQNNQPQHF.

The chain has TRBV28 and TRBJ1-1, with a tentative D call TRBD1 (6 bases). Looked up from germline, CDR1 is MDHEN and CDR2 is SYDVKM. This CDR3 comprises 16 residues. The V and J ends lost 4 bases and 7 bases respectively, with 22 bases between them. Here the CDR3 reads CASSSFRVGTLVEAFF. The CDR3 DNA reads as TGTGCCAGCAGTTCTTTCCGAGTAGGGACATTAGTTGAAGCTTTCTTT.

A single count supports this clone. The gene calls are TRBV9 and TRBJ2-2; D is perhaps TRBD1 (6 bases). V was shortened by 3 bases and J by 0 bases, with 24 bases between the two germline ends. This CDR3 region has 20 residues. CDR1 is SGDLS, CDR2 YYNGEE, per germline. The CDR3 loop is CASSDPRGSPHHPNTGELFF. The CDR3 DNA is TGTGCCAGCAGCGACCCTAGGGGGTCCCCGCACCACCCGAACACCGGGGAGCTGTTTTTT.

V usage is TRBV15 and J usage is TRBJ1-3; D not resolved. CDR3 size: 15 residues. V was cut by 0 bases and J by 4 bases, with 10 bases left in between. CDR1 and CDR2 (germline): LNHNV, YYDKDF (reference sequence). CDR3 nucleotides: TGTGCCACCAGCAGAGATCCACGGTCGGGAAACACCATATATTTT. It specifies CATSRDPRSGNTIYF.

J is TRBJ1-2 and V is TRBV19, with 9 positions matching TRBD1. This CDR3 region has 13 residues. V shed 7 bases and J 8 bases; nucleotides not matched to a gene: 8. Looked up from germline, CDR1 is LNHDA and CDR2 is SQIVND (reference sequence). CDR3: CASNNRGPRGYTF. In nucleotides, the CDR3 is TGTGCCAGTAATAACAGGGGGCCCCGCGGCTACACCTTC.

The chain couples TRBV30 to TRBJ2-7; D is uncertain. CDR1 is GTSNPN and CDR2 is SVGIG in the germline V gene (reference sequence). The V end was cut by 0 bases, the J end by 2 bases, with 8 bases between. The CDR3 is made up of 13 amino acids. CDR3 coding DNA: TGTGCCTGGAGTGTTGGGCAGCCCTACGAGCAGTACTTC. Residues: CAWSVGQPYEQYF.

V usage is TRBV7-9 and J usage is TRBJ1-1; TRBD1 might be the D (6 bases). This CDR3 comprises 14 residues. V lost 1 base to trimming and J lost 2 bases, with 8 bases between them. Germline V gives CDR1 SEHNR, CDR2 FQNEAQ (reference sequence). Written as DNA, the CDR3 is TGTGCCAGCAGCTTAGAACAGGGTAACACTGAAGCTTTCTTT. Amino acids: CASSLEQGNTEAFF.

V and J are TRBV6-2 or TRBV6-3 and TRBJ2-7; possible D gene TRBD2, 7 bases. V lost 4 bases and J lost 0, with 19 bases in between. The CDR3 sequence is 17 residues long. CDR1 is MNHEY and CDR2 is SVGEGT in the germline V gene. The CDR3 bases are TGTGCCAGCAGTTCCCCTCTGGGGGCGGGGGTCTCCTACGAGCAGTACTTC. It encodes CASSSPLGAGVSYEQYF.

The chain combines TRBV7-9 with TRBJ2-7, with TRBD2 as a possible D gene (5 bases). The CDR3 is made up of 14 amino acids. Germline V gives CDR1 SEHNR, CDR2 FQNEAQ (reference sequence). Trimming took off 0 bases at V and 6 bases at J, with 12 bases between the two ends. The CDR3 loop reads CASSLASGMGEQYF. The CDR3 nucleotides read TGTGCCAGCAGCTTAGCATCGGGGATGGGCGAGCAGTACTTC.

V and J are TRBV2 and TRBJ2-6, with a tentative D call TRBD2 (7 bases). With 2 bases removed from V and 4 bases from J, the gap between germline ends came to 12 bases. Germline CDR1 SNHLY, CDR2 FYNNEI. CDR3 length: 16 amino acids. The CDR3 loop reads CASSEWGGLGANVLTF. In nucleotides, the CDR3 is TGTGCCAGCAGTGAATGGGGGGGGCTAGGGGCCAACGTCCTGACTTTC.

The genes are TRBV4-1 and TRBJ1-1; unclear D gene. Germline V CDR1 and CDR2: MGHRA, YSYEKL. The V end lost 1 base, the J end lost 1 base, and 7 bases lay between the germline ends. The CDR3 loop spans 14 amino acids. CDR3 region: CASSQATRNTEAFF. CDR3 in DNA: TGCGCCAGCAGCCAAGCGACACGGAACACTGAAGCTTTCTTT.

The chain couples TRBV27 to TRBJ1-1; 7 positions match TRBD1. The J segment lost 1 base and the V segment lost 5 bases, leaving 7 bases of the junction unmatched. The germline V gene encodes CDR1 MNHEY and CDR2 SMNVEV (reference sequence). The CDR3 length is 15 residues. The CDR3 DNA follows: TGTGCCAGCAGTCTATTCGGGACAGCGAACACTGAAGCTTTCTTT. This encodes CASSLFGTANTEAFF.

CDR3 amino acids: CASSELGRGASGPLAKNIQYF. CDR3 coding DNA: TGTGCCAGCAGTGAATTGGGGCGTGGGGCTAGCGGGCCTCTAGCCAAAAACATTCAGTACTTC. The genes are TRBV6-1 and TRBJ2-4; 8 positions agree with TRBD2. This CDR3 is 21 amino acids long. V was pared by 2 bases and J by 0 bases, with 18 bases of the junction left unmatched. Germline CDR1 reads MNHNS; CDR2 reads SASEGT.

As regards this clone: At one boundary the junction diverges from the germline segment, which might be a read error. The V gene is TRBV3-1 (or the pseudogene TRBV3-2), the J gene TRBJ2-1; the match to TRBD2 covers 8 bases. Germline loops: CDR1 LGHDT, CDR2 YNNKEL (reference sequence). The CDR3 extends over 16 amino acids. CDR3 nucleotide sequence: TGTGCCAGCAGCCAAGCAAGCGGGGGCGTCCCCAATAAGCAGTTCTTC. The encoded protein is CASSQASGGVPNKQFF.

The chain employs TRBV10-1 and TRBJ2-3; 8 bases are a match to TRBD2. The length of the CDR3 is 17 residues. Germline assignment: CDR1 WNHNN and CDR2 SYGVQD (reference sequence). V lost 0 bases, J lost 2 bases, and 7 bases stayed unmatched. CDR3 sequence reads: CASSESTFSGVTDTQYF. The CDR3 coding sequence is TGCGCCAGCAGTGAGTCGACGTTTAGCGGGGTCACAGATACGCAGTATTTT.

This clone has a single count. This chain joins TRBV5-1 and TRBJ1-2, with 8 positions matching TRBD1. The junction had 6 bases not matched to a gene; V was cut back by 4 bases and J by 4 bases. This CDR3 is built from 14 residues. From germline, CDR1 is SGHRS and CDR2 YFSETQ. This CDR3 is CASSAGTGGYGYTF. The DNA of the CDR3 is TGCGCCAGCAGCGCCGGCACAGGGGGCTATGGCTACACCTTC.

The chain employs TRBV6-4 and TRBJ1-1; the match to TRBD1 covers 11 bases. The CDR3 spans 11 residues. Trimming removed 7 bases from V and 12 bases from J; junction bases left unmatched: 4. From germline, CDR1 is MRHNA and CDR2 SNTAGT. Written as DNA, the CDR3 is TGTGCCAGCAAGGGACAGGGGGAAACTTTCTTT. The encoded protein is CASKGQGETFF.

CDR3: CASSRSAGDSYEQYF. CDR3 sequence (DNA): TGTGCCAGCAGCCGGTCGGCGGGGGACTCCTACGAGCAGTACTTC. The J gene is TRBJ2-7, the V gene TRBV11-2; 7 nucleotides match TRBD2. Germline V lookup: CDR1 SGHAT, CDR2 FQNNGV. Trimming at V came to 5 bases and at J to 0 bases, leaving 7 bases not matched to a gene. The CDR3 runs 15 residues.

The genes are TRBV4-1 and TRBJ1-1; TRBD1 might be the D (6 bases). Trimming cost V 2 bases and J 0 bases, with 10 bases left between them. Germline V gene lookup returns CDR1 MGHRA and CDR2 YSYEKL. The CDR3 totals 15 residues. CDR3 sequence reads: CASSQSQGLNTEAFF. The CDR3 DNA is TGCGCCAGCAGCCAATCACAGGGCCTGAACACTGAAGCTTTCTTT.

The chain employs TRBV18 and TRBJ1-6; TRBD1 is a possible D gene (5 bases). Germline-derived CDR1 and CDR2 are KGHSH and LQKENI. The V end lost 3 bases, the J end lost 9 bases, and 15 bases lay between the germline ends. The length of the CDR3 is 15 residues. CDR3 in DNA: TGTGCCAGCTCACCCGATGGCCAGGGAGGTTCACCCCTCCACTTT. It yields the protein CASSPDGQGGSPLHF. The full variable domain, completed using reference TRBV18 and TRBJ1-6, is NAGVMQNPRHLVRRRGQEARLRCSPMKGHSHVYWYRQLPEEGLKFMVYLQKENIIDESGMPKERFSAEFPKEGPSILRIQQVVRGDSAAYFCASSPDGQGGSPLHFGNGTRLTVT.

The chain joins TRBV7-8 to TRBJ1-6, with 8 bases that match TRBD1. Germline V gene data show CDR1 as SGHVS and CDR2 as FQNEAQ. V lost 4 bases and J lost 4; bases outside the gene matches: 9. The CDR3 has 17 residues. CDR3 sequence: CASSSGQGGDYNSPLHF. The CDR3 DNA sequence: TGTGCCAGCAGCTCCGGACAGGGAGGGGATTATAATTCACCCCTCCACTTT.

This clone was observed a handful of times. The CDR3 DNA sequence: TGTGCCAGCAGCGTAGAAGGGACTGGCTACGAGCAGTACTTC. It encodes CASSVEGTGYEQYF. This sequence joins TRBV9 and TRBJ2-7; perhaps TRBD2 as D (6 bases). Trimming took off 0 bases at V and 3 bases at J, with 10 bases between the two ends. The CDR3 totals 14 residues. Per germline, CDR1 SGDLS and CDR2 YYNGEE. Together with reference TRBV9 and TRBJ2-7, the CDR3 gives the full variable domain: DSGVTQTPKHLITATGQRVTLRCSPRSGDLSVYWYQQSLDQGLQFLIQYYNGEERAKGNILERFSAQQFPDLHSELNLSSLELGDSALYFCASSVEGTGYEQYFGPGTRLTVT.

The chain has TRBV7-9 and TRBJ1-5; D is perhaps TRBD1 (6 bases). V lost 1 base and J 8 bases, leaving 9 bases between the germline ends. There are 13 residues in the CDR3. From germline, CDR1 is SEHNR and CDR2 FQNEAQ (reference sequence). Written as DNA, the CDR3 is TGTGCCAGCAGCTTAGGGACAGCGAAGCCCCAGCATTTT. It yields the protein CASSLGTAKPQHF.

The chain has TRBV7-6 and TRBJ1-5; weak D call: TRBD1 (5 bases). The germline gives CDR1 SGHVS, CDR2 FNYEAQ. The CDR3 is 15 residues long. The ends were cut back, 3 bases at V and 7 bases at J, with 16 bases in the middle. CDR3 amino acids: CASSLQGGQGQPQHF. The CDR3 DNA reads TGTGCCAGCAGCTTGCAAGGAGGGCAGGGCCAGCCCCAGCATTTT.